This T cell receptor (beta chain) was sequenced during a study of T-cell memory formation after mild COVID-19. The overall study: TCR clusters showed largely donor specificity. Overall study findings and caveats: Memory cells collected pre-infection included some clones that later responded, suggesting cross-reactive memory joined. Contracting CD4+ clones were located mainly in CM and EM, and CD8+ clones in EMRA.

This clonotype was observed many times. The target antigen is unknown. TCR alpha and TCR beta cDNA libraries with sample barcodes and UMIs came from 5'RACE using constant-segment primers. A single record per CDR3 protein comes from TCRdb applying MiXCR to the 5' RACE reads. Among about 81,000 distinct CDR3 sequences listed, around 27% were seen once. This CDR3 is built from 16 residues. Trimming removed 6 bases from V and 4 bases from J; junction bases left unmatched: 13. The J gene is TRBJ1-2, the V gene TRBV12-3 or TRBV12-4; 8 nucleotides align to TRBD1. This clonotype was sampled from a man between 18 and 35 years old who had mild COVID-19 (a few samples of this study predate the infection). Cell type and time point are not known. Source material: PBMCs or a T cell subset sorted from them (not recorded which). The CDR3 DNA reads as TGTGCCAGCAGCATAAGAGGGGACAGGACAATCTATGGCTACACCTTC. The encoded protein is CASSIRGDRTIYGYTF.